The clone carrying this T cell receptor beta chain appeared a few times. Antigen unknown. This specimen comes from a study of T-cell memory formation after mild COVID-19. Trimming took 1 base from V and 9 from J, leaving 19 bases between them. Germline-derived CDR1 and CDR2 are LNHNV and YYDKDF (reference sequence). This CDR3 is built from 16 residues. Researchers used 5'RACE with constant-segment primers to make TCR alpha and TCR beta cDNA libraries that carry sample barcodes and UMIs. TCRdb re-called the 5' RACE reads with MiXCR, one entry per CDR3 protein. The sample includes about 210,000 distinct CDR3 sequences, 10% to 13% of them seen just once. Regarding the study as a whole: Balance between CD4 and CD8 was seen in clones contracting day 15 to 85, and a CD4+ lean was seen in later expanders. Memory sampled before infection contained some responding clones, suggesting cross-reactive memory joined.

The sequence was obtained from a man younger than 35 who had mild COVID-19 (a few samples of this study predate the infection). Cell type and time point are not known. Sequenced input: PBMCs or a T cell subset sorted from them (not recorded which). The chain has TRBV15 and TRBJ1-5, with D unclear. CDR3 protein: CATSRGRGGSRLPQHF. CDR3 DNA: TGTGCCACCAGCAGAGGCAGAGGTGGCAGCAGGTTGCCCCAGCATTTT.